This T cell receptor (beta chain) stems from a study of regulatory and conventional T cells in RAG deficiency. Study-level points and caveats: Other subsets showed about 10-fold reductions, but Treg unique TCR beta sequences fell roughly 97-fold in these patients.

Here immunoSEQ multiplex PCR was the method, and the copy in TCRdb shows in-frame clones only, minus some. This table holds some 30,000 clones, 89% found once. The CDR3 is 14 residues long. This clone has a handful of counts. Antigen unknown. The same sample was also studied in work on regulatory T cells. That paper states: The PCR used 52 TRBV and 13 TRBJ primers. Patient repertoires had restricted TRB V-J pairs and skewed V and J usage, most in Tregs.

The receptor was derived from a human donor in good health. This rearrangement joins TRBV21-1 to TRBJ2-7; the D call TRBD1 from the table was never checked on the DNA. TRBV21-1 is a recognized pseudogene. Source material: CD8+ T cells sorted from blood. The chain's CDR3 is CASSKCYREHEQYF. The DNA of the CDR3 is TGTGCCAGCAGCAAATGTTACAGGGAACACGAGCAGTACTTC.